Detailed here is one TCR beta chain. Its antigen is unknown. This sample was taken from a study of graft-versus-host responses after intestinal transplantation. Whole-study results and caveats: Allografts of patients with graft-donor T cell macrochimerism showed high graft-versus-host to host-versus-graft clone ratios. Among recipient marrow samples, GvH clones were found; some appeared first in ileum or blood.

CDR3 length: 13 residues. Germline loops: CDR1 MNHNS, CDR2 SASEGT. V lost 5 bases, J lost 10 bases, and 17 bases lay in between. Method: immunoSEQ multiplex PCR; TCRdb's copy keeps in-frame clones and lacks some. The data hold 40,000 to 45,000 clones, with around 95% observed a single time. The sequencing here drew on unstimulated CD8+ T cells sorted from spleen or lymph node cells, taken before transplant. This receptor was obtained from a human donor who was the organ donor for an intestinal transplant. The rearrangement uses TRBV6-1 and TRBJ1-1; no definite D call. As DNA, the CDR3 is TGTGCCAGCAGTTCGGCCCTTTCGGGTGGAGCTTTCTTT. This sequence encodes CASSSALSGGAFF.